This TCR beta chain is from a study of blood T cell repertoires in COVID-19. At the level of the study: There were acute and convalescent COVID-19 samples, and they came from the United States, Italy and Spain.

Authors' data handling: For nucleated cells, counts were estimated from reference gene primer amplification. Assay used: immunoSEQ multiplex PCR; TCRdb lists only in-frame clones, some missing. The D gene and trimming were derived from the DNA, and the V and J assignments and clone size from that table. The table records approximately 90,000 clones, approximately 80% of them present only once. Material for sequencing was peripheral blood. This sequence originates from a man aged 55 to 70 with acute or convalescent COVID-19.

The CDR3 DNA reads as TGTGCCAGCACTCACTACACCAAGAACTCCAAAAACATTCAGTACTTC. Its translation is CASTHYTKNSKNIQYF. The chain links TRBV28 to TRBJ2-4, with D hard to call. The CDR3 loop spans 16 amino acids. Germline lookup yields CDR1 MDHEN and CDR2 SYDVKM. Trimming left V 7 bases short and J 2 bases short, with 18 bases between. Combining the CDR3 with reference TRBV28 and TRBJ2-4 gives the whole variable domain DVKVTQSSRYLVKRTGEKVFLECVQDMDHENMFWYRQDPGLGLRLIYFSYDVKMKEKGDIPEGYSVSREKKERFSLILESASTNQTSMYLCASTHYTKNSKNIQYFGAGTRLSVL.